The entry that follows covers one TCR beta chain sequence. The antigen is not known. The entry originates in a study of T-cell memory formation after mild COVID-19. Study-level information: Clustering of TCRs was largely donor specific.

Using constant-segment primers, 5'RACE produced TCR alpha and TCR beta cDNA libraries carrying sample barcodes and UMIs. In TCRdb, the 5' RACE reads were re-called with MiXCR into one record per CDR3 protein. The sample carries roughly 600,000 distinct CDR3 sequences, about a sixth recorded once. Overall study findings and caveats: CD4+ clones that contracted lay mainly in CM and EM; CD8+ ones lay in EMRA. The SARS-CoV-2 specificity of second-wave clones reaching peak at day 37 remained unverified.

This sequence originates from an adult woman who had mild COVID-19 (a few samples of this study predate the infection). Cell type and time point are not known. Sequencing was carried out using PBMCs or a T cell subset sorted from them (not recorded which).

In DNA, the CDR3 is TGCAGTGCTAGTTACGGGACTGTCAATCAGCCCCAGCATTTT. Amino acid sequence: CSASYGTVNQPQHF. V is TRBV20-1 and J is TRBJ1-5, with D tentatively TRBD1 (5 bases). Germline V gene sequence: CDR1 DFQATT, CDR2 SNEGSKA (reference sequence). The germline V and J ends were trimmed by 3 bases and 3 bases, with 12 bases remaining between them. The CDR3 runs 14 residues.